This T cell receptor beta chain was found in a study of cytomegalovirus exposure and HLA in healthy donors. Looking at the study overall: A preliminary data release comprised 80 million or so unique TCRs obtained from HLA-typed donors. Study conclusions and caveats: In an earlier analysis, about 90% or about 30%: the productive usage of most TCR beta V segments.

This clone was counted between two and nine times. What it binds is not known. 60 Vbeta and 13 Jbeta primers were used in PCR. Clones were read by immunoSEQ multiplex PCR, and TCRdb kept only the in-frame ones, dropping some. In the table there are approximately 190,000 clones, approximately 85% of which are singletons. Healthy bone marrow donors supplied every sample. Germline values: CDR1 WSHSY, CDR2 SAAADI. V lost 7 bases, J lost 6 bases, and 13 bases lay in between. There are 13 residues in the CDR3. Material for sequencing was PBMCs. The chain uses TRBV10-2 and TRBJ1-5; no firm D call. This receptor was taken from a woman aged 50 to 60 in good health and CMV-seropositive. The CDR3 loop is CASTPGRGQPQHF. CDR3 nucleotides: TGCGCCAGCACCCCAGGTCGGGGTCAGCCCCAGCATTTT.